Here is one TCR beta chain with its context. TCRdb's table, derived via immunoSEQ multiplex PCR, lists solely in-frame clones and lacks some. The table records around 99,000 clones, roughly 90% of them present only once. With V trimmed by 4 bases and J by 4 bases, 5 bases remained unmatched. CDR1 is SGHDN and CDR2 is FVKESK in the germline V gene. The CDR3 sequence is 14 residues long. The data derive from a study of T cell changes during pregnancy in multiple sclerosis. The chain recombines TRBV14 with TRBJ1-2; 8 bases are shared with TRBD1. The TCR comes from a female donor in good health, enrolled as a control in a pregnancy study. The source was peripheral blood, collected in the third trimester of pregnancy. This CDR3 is CASSPTGTGYGYTF. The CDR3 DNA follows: TGTGCCAGCAGCCCTACCGGGACAGGCTATGGCTACACCTTC.